This note documents a single T cell receptor beta chain sequence. The antigen it recognizes is unknown. Base qualities are not at hand, and no much larger clone is one base apart. The High Capacity cDNA Reverse Transcription Kit was used to reverse transcribe all of the isolated RNA, meaning that expressed TCRB transcripts were what got sequenced. Naive, central memory and regulatory T cell samples underwent deep immunoSEQ sequencing, averaging roughly 3.3 million total reads per sample. After sorted cells were lysed in RLT buffer, RNA was extracted with DNase-treated RNeasy Micro or Mini kits, with the choice depending on cell number. To prevent cross-contamination, each cell subset was processed individually, whereas patient and healthy donor samples were processed jointly. The immunoSEQ multiplex PCR was used to amplify TCRB sequences from cDNA, yielding 87-bp fragments that span the CDR3 region. The amplicons were sequenced using the Illumina HiSeq platform. The paper's data handling went like this. Synthetic template baselines were used to correct PCR bias computationally, reads within Hamming distance 2 were collapsed, and singletons that could not be merged were discarded. Reads were aligned against IMGT to assign V, D and J genes, CDR3 length and insertions or deletions at six rearrangement sites. Within each subset, clonotype counts were normalized to sorted cell number, after which true diversity and Gini coefficients were computed with the tcR R package. The overlap coefficient, calculated on TCRB nucleotide sequences, was used to quantify repertoire sharing. Out-of-frame TCRB sequences from naive cells were analyzed as a proxy for the pre-selection repertoire. TCRdb carries this immuneACCESS record with in-frame sequences only. Its versions omit some clonotypes, under half of them owing to an unresolved V gene in the studies checked, with the rest unexplained. V and J calls and clone size are given by that table; D and trimming were obtained from the DNA. For this sample the table gives around 400,000 clones, of which around 12% were detected only once. The ten largest clonotypes hold 0.017% of the sample.

V is clipped by 4 bases and J by 4 bases, and the sequence between their germline boundaries is 8 bases long. Including cysteine and phenylalanine, the CDR3 has 13 amino acids. Just CDR3 DNA is preserved here, 39 bases in frame from base 1. CDR1 LNHDA and CDR2 SQIVND were looked up in the germline V gene (reference sequence). This sample is part of a study of beta chain features in type 1 diabetes (dated by TCRdb to the late 2010s). About the study as a whole: Mean age, gender distribution, total cell number and subset yield were not different between patients and healthy donors. A total of about 110 million sorted cells were examined across all samples, and the number of cells per subset was strongly correlated with RNA yield. In the study, TCRB repertoires of sorted circulating CD4+ T cell subsets from recently diagnosed type 1 diabetes patients were compared with those of matched healthy donors. Regulatory and stem cell-like memory subsets were obtained from only 8 patients and about 8 healthy donors, while naive and central memory subsets were obtained from all 28 donors.

On the study overall, not on this receptor specifically: In all four CD4+ subsets, TCRB CDR3 length was moderately but significantly shorter in type 1 diabetes patients. At VDJ recombination sites, type 1 diabetes patients had fewer insertions and more deleted nucleotides, which implies abnormalities in thymic rearrangement. Sequencing cDNA rather than genomic DNA could over-represent highly expressing activated cells, although activation and CD3 levels did not differ between groups. Naive, central memory and regulatory TCRB repertoires appeared more similar among patients than among healthy donors. Because small numbers of individuals were included in the HLA sub-analyses, any influence of HLA type on TCRB rearrangement was left unresolved. PCR might favor shorter templates, but patient and control samples were amplified and corrected together, so any skew would affect both groups equally.

From each donor, a single peripheral blood sample of approximately 0.11 L on average was drawn into heparinised tubes. Naive, central memory, regulatory and stem cell-like memory CD4+ T cells were sorted on a BD FACSAria II using a panel including CD45RO, CCR7, CD25, CD127, CD95 and CD27. Every sorted population had a purity above 95%. Right away, PBMCs were isolated by Lymphoprep density gradient centrifugation and were stained directly, with no culture step. To minimize batch effects, samples were stained and sorted in pairs, one healthy donor with one patient per experiment. Material for sequencing was naive CD4+ T cells from blood. The cell subset or site label of this sample denotes: true naive CD4+ T cells. Here the chain combines TRBV19 and TRBJ1-5, and perhaps TRBD1 as D gene, on 5 matching bases. The receptor's source is a man aged 18 to 30 in good health. The DNA reads as follows: TGTGCCAGTAGTACAGGGCTTAATCAGCCCCAGCATTTT. It encodes CASSTGLNQPQHF.